These 13 T cell receptor beta chains came from one sample sequenced in a study of T cell responses to AZD1222 COVID-19 vaccine. Here immunoSEQ multiplex PCR was the method, and the copy in TCRdb shows in-frame clones only, minus some. Of approximately 110,000 clones listed, around 93% were seen once; the top ten hold roughly 7%. The sequencing here drew on peripheral blood, taken on day 0 of AZD1222 vaccination. Receptors were obtained from an adult in good health.

The chain links TRBV27 to TRBJ2-5, with D perhaps TRBD2 (6 bases). Germline lookup yields CDR1 MNHEY and CDR2 SMNVEV (reference sequence). The CDR3 has 15 amino acids. The V end was cut by 2 bases, the J end by 7 bases, with 17 bases between. The CDR3 here is CASSLAGTDPWTQYF. CDR3 DNA sequence: TGTGCCAGCAGTTTAGCGGGGACGGACCCGTGGACCCAGTACTTC.

V usage is TRBV7-6 and J usage is TRBJ2-7; TRBD2 agrees at 9 bases. The CDR3 totals 15 residues. Germline-derived CDR1 and CDR2 are SGHVS and FNYEAQ. The V gene end was trimmed by 4 bases and the J gene end by 0 bases; junction bases not matched to a gene: 4. The CDR3 here is CASSSRGGDSYEQYF. CDR3 sequence (DNA): TGTGCCAGCAGCTCGCGGGGGGGTGACTCCTACGAGCAGTACTTC.

This clone was picked up a small number of times. CDR3 region: CASSAPAGLLYGYTF. As DNA, the CDR3 is TGTGCCAGCTCAGCCCCGGCAGGCCTCCTCTATGGCTACACCTTC. V usage is TRBV18 and J usage is TRBJ1-2; D gene ambiguous. Looked up from germline, CDR1 is KGHSH and CDR2 is LQKENI. This CDR3 spans 15 amino acids. V was pared by 5 bases and J by 4 bases, with 17 bases between.

The J gene is TRBJ2-7, the V gene TRBV9, with a weak D call TRBD1 (6 bases). CDR1 and CDR2 (germline): SGDLS, YYNGEE. V shed 0 bases and J shed 2 bases, with 9 bases lying between them. The CDR3 is made up of 14 amino acids. The CDR3: CASSVADSPYEQYF. In DNA form, the CDR3 reads TGTGCCAGCAGCGTAGCGGACAGTCCCTACGAGCAGTACTTC. The complete variable domain, with remaining parts taken from reference TRBV9 and TRBJ2-7, reads DSGVTQTPKHLITATGQRVTLRCSPRSGDLSVYWYQQSLDQGLQFLIQYYNGEERAKGNILERFSAQQFPDLHSELNLSSLELGDSALYFCASSVADSPYEQYFGPGTRLTVT.

J is TRBJ2-7 and V is TRBV11-2; possible D gene TRBD1, 5 bases. Germline CDR1 SGHAT, CDR2 FQNNGV. There are 13 residues in the CDR3. The ends were cut back, 5 bases at V and 8 bases at J, with 16 bases in the middle. The CDR3 DNA sequence: TGTGCCAGCAGCCAAAGATCGACAGCCAAGCAGTACTTC. Translated: CASSQRSTAKQYF.

The chain has TRBV30 and TRBJ2-5, with D possibly TRBD1 on 6 matching bases. The CDR3 covers 14 residues. V gave up 4 bases and J gave up 4 bases, with 16 bases separating them. Germline CDR1 GTSNPN, CDR2 SVGIG (reference sequence). The DNA for the CDR3 is TGTGCCTGGACTAACGCCGGGACAAGAGAGACCCAGTACTTC. Translating gives CAWTNAGTRETQYF.

As for this clone: An end of the junction does not agree with germline; a read error may underlie this. V gene TRBV7-2 combines with J gene TRBJ2-1; TRBD2 matches at 8 bases. CDR1 is SGHTA, CDR2 FQGNSA, per germline. CDR3 length equals 14 residues. The CDR3 here is CANSAGGANRKQFF. For the CDR3, the DNA is TGTGCCAACAGCGCCGGGGGGGCTAATCGCAAGCAGTTCTTC.

The chain carries TRBV12-5 and TRBJ1-1; D not resolved. CDR1 and CDR2 (germline): LGHNT, FRNRAP. CDR3 length equals 13 residues. The ends were cut back, 1 base at V and 5 bases at J, with 8 bases in the middle. The CDR3 here is CASGLEVGTEAFF. The CDR3, as DNA: TGTGCTAGTGGTTTGGAAGTGGGAACTGAAGCTTTCTTT.

The chain is built from TRBV21-1 and TRBJ2-1. TRBV21-1 is a listed pseudogene. The length of the CDR3 is 16 residues. CDR3 in amino acids: CASSMGAGRAYNEQFF. The DNA of the CDR3 is TGTGCCAGCAGCATGGGGGCGGGGCGGGCCTACAATGAGCAGTTCTTC.

This rearrangement joins TRBV6-5 to TRBJ1-2; D ambiguous. Trimming took off 0 bases at V and 5 bases at J, with 10 bases between the two ends. The CDR3 is 14 amino acids. Looked up from germline, CDR1 is MNHEY and CDR2 is SVGAGI. In DNA form, the CDR3 reads TGTGCCAGCAGTTACTCGTCCCGTAATTATGGCTACACCTTC. This translates into CASSYSSRNYGYTF.

The chain uses TRBV6-5 and TRBJ1-2, with a tentative D call TRBD1 (6 bases). The length of the CDR3 is 13 residues. CDR1 and CDR2 from the germline V gene are MNHEY and SVGAGI. With 2 bases removed from V and 4 bases from J, the gap between germline ends came to 8 bases. CDR3 DNA: TGTGCCAGCAGTTACCGGACAGCCTATGGCTACACCTTC. Residues: CASSYRTAYGYTF.

This chain joins TRBV19 and TRBJ1-1; D is perhaps TRBD1 (6 bases). The V and J ends lost 6 bases and 7 bases respectively, with 12 bases between them. The CDR3 is made up of 12 amino acids. Germline values: CDR1 LNHDA, CDR2 SQIVND (reference sequence). CDR3: CASSQRGGEAFF. The CDR3 DNA reads as TGTGCCAGTAGCCAGAGGGGGGGTGAAGCTTTCTTT. Combining the CDR3 with reference TRBV19 and TRBJ1-1 gives the whole variable domain DGGITQSPKYLFRKEGQNVTLSCEQNLNHDAMYWYRQDPGQGLRLIYYSQIVNDFQKGDIAEGYSVSREKKESFPLTVTSAQKNPTAFYLCASSQRGGEAFFGQGTRLTVV.

The rearrangement joins TRBV5-6 to TRBJ2-3; 9 positions match TRBD2. V shed 3 bases and J 0 bases; nucleotides not matched to a gene: 8. The CDR3 contains 17 residues. Germline CDR1 SGHDT, CDR2 YYEEEE. CDR3 in amino acids: CASSSRLAGSSTDTQYF. The CDR3 DNA is TGTGCCAGCAGCTCCCGGCTAGCGGGGTCTAGCACAGATACGCAGTATTTT.